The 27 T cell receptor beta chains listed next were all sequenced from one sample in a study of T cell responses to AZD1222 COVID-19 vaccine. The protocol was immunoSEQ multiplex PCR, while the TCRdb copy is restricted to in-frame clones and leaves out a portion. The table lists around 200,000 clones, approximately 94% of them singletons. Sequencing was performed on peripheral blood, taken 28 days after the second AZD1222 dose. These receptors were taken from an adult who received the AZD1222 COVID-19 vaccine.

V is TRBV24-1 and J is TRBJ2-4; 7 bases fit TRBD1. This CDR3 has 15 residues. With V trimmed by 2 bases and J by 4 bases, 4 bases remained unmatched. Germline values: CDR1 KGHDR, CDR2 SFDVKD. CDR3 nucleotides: TGTGCCACCAGTGATTCCGGACAGGAAAAAAACATTCAGTACTTC. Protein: CATSDSGQEKNIQYF.

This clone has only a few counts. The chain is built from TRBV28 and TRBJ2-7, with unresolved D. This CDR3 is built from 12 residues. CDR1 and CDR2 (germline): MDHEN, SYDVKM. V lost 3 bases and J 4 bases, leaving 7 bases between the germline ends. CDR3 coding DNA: TGTGCCAGCAGTTTTTTTGGATACGAGCAGTACTTC. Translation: CASSFFGYEQYF.

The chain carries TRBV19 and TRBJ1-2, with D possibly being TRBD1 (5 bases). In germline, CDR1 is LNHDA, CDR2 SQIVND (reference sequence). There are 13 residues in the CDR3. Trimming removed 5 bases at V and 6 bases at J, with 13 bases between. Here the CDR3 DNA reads TGTGCCAGTAGTTGGCAGGGTTTCGATGGCTACACCTTC. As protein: CASSWQGFDGYTF.

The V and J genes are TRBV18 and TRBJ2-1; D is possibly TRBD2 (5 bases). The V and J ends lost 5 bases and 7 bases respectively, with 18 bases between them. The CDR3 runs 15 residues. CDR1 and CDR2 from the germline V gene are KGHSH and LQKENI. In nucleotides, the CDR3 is TGTGCCAGCTCATTCTCCGGCCGAGGGTGGAATGAGCAGTTCTTC. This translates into CASSFSGRGWNEQFF.

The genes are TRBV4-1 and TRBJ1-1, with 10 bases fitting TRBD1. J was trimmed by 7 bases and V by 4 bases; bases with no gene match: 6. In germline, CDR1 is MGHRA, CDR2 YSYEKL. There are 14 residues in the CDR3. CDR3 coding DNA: TGCGCCAGCAGCCCGGGACAGGGGATTGTTGAAGCTTTCTTT. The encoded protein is CASSPGQGIVEAFF.

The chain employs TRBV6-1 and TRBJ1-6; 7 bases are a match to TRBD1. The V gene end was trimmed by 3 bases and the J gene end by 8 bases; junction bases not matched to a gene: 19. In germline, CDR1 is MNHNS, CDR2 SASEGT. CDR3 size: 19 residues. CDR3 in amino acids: CASSDSYFRHRGAYSPLHF. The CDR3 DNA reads TGTGCCAGCAGTGATTCATACTTCCGACACAGGGGCGCCTATTCACCCCTCCACTTT.

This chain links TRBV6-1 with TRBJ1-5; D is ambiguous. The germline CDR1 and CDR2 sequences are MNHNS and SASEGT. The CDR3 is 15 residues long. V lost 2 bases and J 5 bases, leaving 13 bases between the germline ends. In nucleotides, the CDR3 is TGTGCCAGCAGTGAAATTGAGACGGGATATCAGCCCCAGCATTTT. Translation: CASSEIETGYQPQHF.

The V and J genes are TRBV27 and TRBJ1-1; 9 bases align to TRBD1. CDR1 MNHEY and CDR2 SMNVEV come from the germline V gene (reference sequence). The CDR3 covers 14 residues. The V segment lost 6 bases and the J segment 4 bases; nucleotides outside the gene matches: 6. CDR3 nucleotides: TGTGCCAGCAGCTATACAGGGGGCGTCACTGAAGCTTTCTTT. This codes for CASSYTGGVTEAFF.

CDR3 amino acids: CASSDVTGVIYEQYF. CDR3 bases: TGTGCCAGCAGTGACGTGACAGGGGTGATCTACGAGCAGTACTTC. The chain employs TRBV2 and TRBJ2-7; 8 nucleotides line up with TRBD1. Germline values: CDR1 SNHLY, CDR2 FYNNEI. The CDR3 is made up of 15 amino acids. V shed 3 bases, J shed 3 bases, and the junction held 7 bases outside the gene matches.

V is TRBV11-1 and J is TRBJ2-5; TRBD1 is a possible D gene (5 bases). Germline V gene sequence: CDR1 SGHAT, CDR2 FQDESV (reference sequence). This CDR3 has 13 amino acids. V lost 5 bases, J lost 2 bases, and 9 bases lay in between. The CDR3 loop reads CASSITGQETQYF. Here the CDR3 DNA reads TGTGCCAGCAGCATTACAGGACAAGAGACCCAGTACTTC. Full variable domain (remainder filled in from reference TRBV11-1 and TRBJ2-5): EAEVAQSPRYKITEKSQAVAFWCDPISGHATLYWYRQILGQGPELLVQFQDESVVDDSQLPKDRFSAERLKGVDSTLKIQPAELGDSAMYLCASSITGQETQYFGPGTRLLVL.

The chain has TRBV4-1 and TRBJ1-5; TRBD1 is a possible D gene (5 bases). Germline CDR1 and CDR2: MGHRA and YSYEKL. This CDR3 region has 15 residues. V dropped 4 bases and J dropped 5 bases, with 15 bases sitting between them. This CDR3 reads CASSLGAGTYQPQHF. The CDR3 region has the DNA TGCGCCAGCAGCCTAGGGGCGGGAACCTATCAGCCCCAGCATTTT.

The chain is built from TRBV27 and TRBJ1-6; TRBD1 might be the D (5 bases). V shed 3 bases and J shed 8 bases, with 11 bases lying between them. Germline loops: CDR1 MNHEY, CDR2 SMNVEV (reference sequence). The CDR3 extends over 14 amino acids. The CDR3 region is CASSFRQGHSPLHF. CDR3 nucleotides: TGTGCCAGCAGTTTCAGGCAGGGCCATTCACCCCTCCACTTT.

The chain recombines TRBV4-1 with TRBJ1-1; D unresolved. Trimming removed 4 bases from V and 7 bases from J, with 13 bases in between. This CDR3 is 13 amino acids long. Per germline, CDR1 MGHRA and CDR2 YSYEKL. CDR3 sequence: CASSRGRGDEAFF. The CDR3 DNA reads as TGCGCCAGCAGCCGCGGACGCGGCGATGAAGCTTTCTTT.

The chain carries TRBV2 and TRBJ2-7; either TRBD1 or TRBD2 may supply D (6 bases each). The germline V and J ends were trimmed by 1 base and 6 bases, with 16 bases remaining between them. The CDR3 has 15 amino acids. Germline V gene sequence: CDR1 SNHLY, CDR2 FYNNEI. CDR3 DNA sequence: TGTGCCAGCAGTGAAGGAAGAGGGGGGATTCGCGAGCAGTACTTC. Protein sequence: CASSEGRGGIREQYF.

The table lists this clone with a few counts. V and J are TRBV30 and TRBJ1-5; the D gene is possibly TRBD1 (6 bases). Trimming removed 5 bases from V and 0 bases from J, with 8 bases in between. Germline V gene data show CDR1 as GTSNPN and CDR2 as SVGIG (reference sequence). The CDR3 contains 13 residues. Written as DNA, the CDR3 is TGTGCCTGGGGACAGTATAGCAATCAGCCCCAGCATTTT. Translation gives CAWGQYSNQPQHF.

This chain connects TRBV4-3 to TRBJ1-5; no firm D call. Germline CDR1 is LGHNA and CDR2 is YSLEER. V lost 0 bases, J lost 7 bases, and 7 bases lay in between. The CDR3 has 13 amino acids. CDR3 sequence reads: CASSQEYRQPQHF. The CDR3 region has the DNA TGCGCCAGCAGCCAAGAATATCGGCAGCCCCAGCATTTT.

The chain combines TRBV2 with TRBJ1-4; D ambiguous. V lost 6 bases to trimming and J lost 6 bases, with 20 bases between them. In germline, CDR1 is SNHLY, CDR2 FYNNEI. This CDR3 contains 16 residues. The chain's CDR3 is CASRAGRGRRYEKLFF. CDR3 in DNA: TGTGCCAGCAGAGCAGGAAGAGGGCGGCGGTATGAAAAACTGTTTTTT.

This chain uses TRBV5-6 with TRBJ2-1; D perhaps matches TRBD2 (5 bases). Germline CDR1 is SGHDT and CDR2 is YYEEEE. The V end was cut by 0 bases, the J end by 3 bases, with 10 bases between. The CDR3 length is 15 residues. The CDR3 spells CASSLVSGSYNEQFF. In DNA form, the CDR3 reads TGTGCCAGCAGCTTGGTTTCGGGGAGCTACAATGAGCAGTTCTTC.

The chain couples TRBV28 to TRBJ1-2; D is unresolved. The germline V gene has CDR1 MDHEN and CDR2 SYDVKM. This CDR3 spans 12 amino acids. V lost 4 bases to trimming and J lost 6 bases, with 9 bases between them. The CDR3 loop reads CASSSRVDGYTF. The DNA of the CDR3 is TGTGCCAGCAGTTCCCGGGTAGATGGCTACACCTTC.

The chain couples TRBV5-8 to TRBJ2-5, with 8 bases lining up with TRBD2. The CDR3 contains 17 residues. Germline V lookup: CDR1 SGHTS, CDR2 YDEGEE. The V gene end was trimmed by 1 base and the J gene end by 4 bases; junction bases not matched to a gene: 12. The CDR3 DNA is TGTGCCAGCAGCTTGCCCCTCAGCGGGGGTTGGCGAGAGACCCAGTACTTC. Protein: CASSLPLSGGWRETQYF. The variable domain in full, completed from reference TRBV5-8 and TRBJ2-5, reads EAGVTQSPTHLIKTRGQQATLRCSPISGHTSVYWYQQALGLGLQFLLWYDEGEERNRGNFPPRFSGRQFPNYSSELNVNALELEDSALYLCASSLPLSGGWRETQYFGPGTRLLVL.

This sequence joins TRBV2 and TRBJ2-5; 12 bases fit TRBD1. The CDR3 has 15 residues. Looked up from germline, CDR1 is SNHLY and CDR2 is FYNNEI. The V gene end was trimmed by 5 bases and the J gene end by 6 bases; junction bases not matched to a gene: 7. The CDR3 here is CASSRDRGRKKTQYF. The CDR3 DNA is TGTGCCAGCAGTAGGGACAGGGGGCGAAAAAAGACCCAGTACTTC.

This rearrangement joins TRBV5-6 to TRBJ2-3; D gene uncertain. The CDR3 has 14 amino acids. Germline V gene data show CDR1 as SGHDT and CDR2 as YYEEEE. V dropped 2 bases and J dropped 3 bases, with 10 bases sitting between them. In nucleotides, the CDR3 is TGTGCCAGCAGCTTTGGCCTTAAGACAGATACGCAGTATTTT. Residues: CASSFGLKTDTQYF.

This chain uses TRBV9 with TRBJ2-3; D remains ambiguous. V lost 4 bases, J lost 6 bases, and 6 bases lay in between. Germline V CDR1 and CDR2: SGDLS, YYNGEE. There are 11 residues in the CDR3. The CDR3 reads CASSLTDTQYF. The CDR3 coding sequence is TGTGCCAGCAGCCTGACGGATACGCAGTATTTT.

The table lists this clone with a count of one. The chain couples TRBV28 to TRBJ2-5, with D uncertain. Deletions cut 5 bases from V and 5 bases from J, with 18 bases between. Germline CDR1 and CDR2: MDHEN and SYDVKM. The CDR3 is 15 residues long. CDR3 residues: CASSPPGKSYETQYF. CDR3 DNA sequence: TGTGCCAGCAGTCCCCCGGGCAAGAGCTATGAGACCCAGTACTTC.

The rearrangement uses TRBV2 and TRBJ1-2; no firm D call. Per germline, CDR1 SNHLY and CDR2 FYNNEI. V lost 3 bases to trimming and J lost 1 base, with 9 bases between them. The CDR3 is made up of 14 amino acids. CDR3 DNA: TGTGCCAGCAGTGACCCTATGGGTAACTATGGCTACACCTTC. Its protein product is CASSDPMGNYGYTF.

This CDR3 reads CASRPGRTTFTGELFF. Here the CDR3 DNA reads TGTGCCAGCAGGCCAGGCCGGACCACTTTCACCGGGGAGCTGTTTTTT. The chain has TRBV5-6 and TRBJ2-2; D is unclear. Trimming removed 5 bases at V and 4 bases at J, with 18 bases between. The CDR3 loop spans 16 amino acids. Germline CDR1 and CDR2: SGHDT and YYEEEE.

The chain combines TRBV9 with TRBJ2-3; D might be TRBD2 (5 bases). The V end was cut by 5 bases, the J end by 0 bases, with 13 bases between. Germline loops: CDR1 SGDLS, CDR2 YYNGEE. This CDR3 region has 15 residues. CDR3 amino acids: CASSPSGFSTDTQYF. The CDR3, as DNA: TGTGCCAGCAGTCCAAGCGGATTTAGCACAGATACGCAGTATTTT.